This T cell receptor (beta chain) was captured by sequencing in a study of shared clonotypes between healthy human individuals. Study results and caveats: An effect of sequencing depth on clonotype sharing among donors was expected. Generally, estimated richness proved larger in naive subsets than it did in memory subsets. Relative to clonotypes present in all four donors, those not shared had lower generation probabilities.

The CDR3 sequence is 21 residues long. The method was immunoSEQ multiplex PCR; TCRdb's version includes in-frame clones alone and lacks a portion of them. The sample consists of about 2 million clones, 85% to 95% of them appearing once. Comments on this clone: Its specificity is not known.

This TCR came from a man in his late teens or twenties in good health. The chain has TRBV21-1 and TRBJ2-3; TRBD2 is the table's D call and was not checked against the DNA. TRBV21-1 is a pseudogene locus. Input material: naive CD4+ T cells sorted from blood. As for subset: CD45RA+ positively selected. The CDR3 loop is CASTILRPGGSTREGGDTQYF. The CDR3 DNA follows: TGTGCCAGCACCATACTGAGGCCAGGGGGTAGTACGCGGGAGGGAGGAGATACGCAGTATTTT.